This T cell receptor beta chain was recovered during a study of metastatic and nonmetastatic thyroid tumors. Whole-study context: Repertoire comparisons spanned blood and tumor or nodule tissue from malignant and benign thyroid patients. Regarding the study as a whole: Versus benign nodules, malignant thyroid tumors reportedly had significantly higher TCR beta diversity, in blood and tumor.

In this sample, this clone turned up many times. Its antigen is undetermined. TCRdb redid the clone calls on the PCR reads using MiXCR. The sample records around 23,000 clones, 20% to 25% being singletons. CDR1 and CDR2 from the germline V gene are KGHSH and LQKENI. The CDR3 sequence is 20 residues long. Trimming took 4 bases from V and 2 from J; bases not matched to a gene: 17. The entire patient cohort was treatment-naive prior to thyroid surgery. The origin of this receptor is a male donor with papillary thyroid cancer or a benign thyroid nodule (not recorded which). Some clones in this sample may be carry-over from other donors' samples. The rearrangement joins TRBV18 to TRBJ2-7, with 13 bases lining up with TRBD2. The sample consisted of blood. The CDR3 DNA is TGTGCCAGCTCACTCAAAGGGGGGTCGGGACTAGCGGGACCTACCTACGAGCAGTACTTC. Encoded protein: CASSLKGGSGLAGPTYEQYF.